The following is a T cell receptor (beta chain) sequence with its context. The sample is drawn from a study of cytomegalovirus exposure and HLA in healthy donors. This CDR3 region has 16 residues. The germline gives CDR1 SNHLY, CDR2 FYNNEI. V trimming: 4 bases; J trimming: 0 bases; junction bases outside the gene matches: 2. PCR used 60 Vbeta primers and 13 Jbeta primers. Produced via immunoSEQ multiplex PCR; TCRdb's table is partial and in-frame only. The table records about 190,000 clones, roughly 80% of them present only once. The genes are TRBV2 and TRBJ2-7; 14 bases map to TRBD2. The receptor comes from a woman between 45 and 65 years old in good health and CMV-seropositive. The source material was PBMCs. The CDR3 loop reads CASSATSGGASYEQYF. As DNA, the CDR3 is TGTGCCAGCAGTGCGACTAGCGGGGGGGCCTCCTACGAGCAGTACTTC. The full variable domain, in which reference TRBV2 and TRBJ2-7 provide the parts outside the CDR3, is EPEVTQTPSHQVTQMGQEVILRCVPISNHLYFYWYRQILGQKVEFLVSFYNNEISEKSEIFDDQFSVERPDGSNFTLKIRSTKLEDSAMYFCASSATSGGASYEQYFGPGTRLTVT.